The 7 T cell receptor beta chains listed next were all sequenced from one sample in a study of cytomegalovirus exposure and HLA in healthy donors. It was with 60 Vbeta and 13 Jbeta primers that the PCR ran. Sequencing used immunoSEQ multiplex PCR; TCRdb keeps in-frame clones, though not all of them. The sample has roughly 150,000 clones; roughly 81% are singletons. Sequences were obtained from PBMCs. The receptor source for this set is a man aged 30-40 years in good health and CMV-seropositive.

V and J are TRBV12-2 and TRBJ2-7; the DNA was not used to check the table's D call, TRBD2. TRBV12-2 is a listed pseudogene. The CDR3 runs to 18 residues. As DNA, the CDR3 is TGTGCAAGTCGCTTAGTACCGGGAGGGGGACAGACGACGTACGAGCAGTACGTC. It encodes CASRLVPGGGQTTYEQYV.

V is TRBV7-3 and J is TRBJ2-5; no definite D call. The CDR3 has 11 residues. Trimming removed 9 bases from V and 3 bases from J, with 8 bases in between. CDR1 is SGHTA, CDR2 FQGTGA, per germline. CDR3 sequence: CAREAKETQYF. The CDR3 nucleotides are TGTGCCAGAGAAGCTAAAGAGACCCAGTACTTC.

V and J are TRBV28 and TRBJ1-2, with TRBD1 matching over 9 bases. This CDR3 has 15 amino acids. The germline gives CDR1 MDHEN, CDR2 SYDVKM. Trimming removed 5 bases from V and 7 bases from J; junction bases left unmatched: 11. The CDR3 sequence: CASSPIHRDRVGYTF. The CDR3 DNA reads TGTGCCAGCAGTCCGATCCACCGGGACAGGGTTGGCTACACCTTC.

CDR3 DNA sequence: TGTGCCAGCTCAGAAGCCGGGACAGGGGATTATTTCGGGGAGCTGTTTTTT. This gives the protein CASSEAGTGDYFGELFF. The chain couples TRBV18 to TRBJ2-2, with 10 bases that match TRBD1. V dropped 5 bases and J dropped 7; count of bases not matched to a gene: 13. Germline loops: CDR1 KGHSH, CDR2 LQKENI. The CDR3 has 17 residues.

CDR3 nucleotides: TGTGCCAGCAGCTTTCCAGGGGCTGATAACACCGGGGAGCTGTTTTTT. This translates into CASSFPGADNTGELFF. This chain uses TRBV7-9 with TRBJ2-2; a weak D match, TRBD1 (6 bases). Trimming took 3 bases from V and 2 from J, leaving 13 bases between them. The CDR3 is made up of 16 amino acids. Germline V CDR1 and CDR2: SEHNR, FQNEAQ (reference sequence).

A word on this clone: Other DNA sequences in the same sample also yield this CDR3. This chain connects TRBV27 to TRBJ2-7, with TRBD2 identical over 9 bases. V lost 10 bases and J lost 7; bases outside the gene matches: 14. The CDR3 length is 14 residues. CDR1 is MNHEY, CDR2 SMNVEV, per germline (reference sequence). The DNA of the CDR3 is TGTGCCACCACCTCGACTAGCGGCCCGGGAGAGCAGTACTTC. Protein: CATTSTSGPGEQYF.

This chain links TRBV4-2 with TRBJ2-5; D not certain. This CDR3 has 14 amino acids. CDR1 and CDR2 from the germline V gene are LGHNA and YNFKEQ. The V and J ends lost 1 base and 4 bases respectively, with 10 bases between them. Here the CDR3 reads CASSQVAELETQYF. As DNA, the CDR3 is TGTGCCAGCAGCCAAGTGGCGGAGCTAGAGACCCAGTACTTC.